The 17 T cell receptor beta chains below all came from one sample that was sequenced in a study of T cells after yellow fever vaccination. TCRdb re-called the 5' RACE reads with MiXCR, one entry per CDR3 protein. The sample records about 330,000 distinct CDR3 sequences, around 6.8% being singletons. The material sequenced was PBMCs, taken around 45 days after the first yellow fever vaccination. These TCRs come from a man younger than 35 who received the YFV17D yellow fever vaccine.

This clonotype was counted between two and nine times. The gene calls are TRBV3-1 and TRBJ2-5; 8 bases align to TRBD1. The CDR3 sequence is 15 residues long. CDR1 and CDR2 (germline): LGHDT, YNNKEL (reference sequence). Germline trimming cut 3 bases from V and 4 bases from J; bases unmatched to any gene: 7. CDR3 sequence reads: CASSHSQGAGETQYF. As DNA, the CDR3 is TGTGCCAGCAGCCACTCTCAGGGGGCAGGAGAGACCCAGTACTTC.

This clonotype was seen more than once but under ten times. This chain joins TRBV5-4 and TRBJ1-1, with TRBD1 as a possible D gene (6 bases). Trimming left V 4 bases short and J 1 base short, with 17 bases between. CDR1 is SGHNT, CDR2 YYREEE, per germline (reference sequence). The length of the CDR3 is 16 residues. CDR3 sequence (DNA): TGTGCCAGCAGCCCCAAGGCTGGACAGCAGAACACTGAAGCTTTCTTT. Translated: CASSPKAGQQNTEAFF.

This clonotype was seen ten or more times. The chain links TRBV29-1 to TRBJ2-7; no reliable D call. The CDR3 covers 12 residues. V shed 3 bases and J shed 2 bases, with 8 bases lying between them. In germline, CDR1 is SQVTM, CDR2 ANQGSEA. As DNA, the CDR3 is TGCAGCGTTGAGATCAATCCCTACGAGCAGTACTTC. Its translation: CSVEINPYEQYF.

The J gene is TRBJ1-2, the V gene TRBV7-2; 8 positions agree with TRBD1. The CDR3 runs to 14 residues. CDR1 is SGHTA and CDR2 is FQGNSA in the germline V gene. V shed 1 base, J shed 8 bases, and the junction held 6 bases outside the gene matches. CDR3: CASSLGQGFGGYTF. Written as DNA, the CDR3 is TGTGCCAGCAGCTTAGGACAGGGGTTCGGGGGCTACACCTTC. Filled out from reference TRBV7-2 and TRBJ1-2, the complete variable domain reads GAGVSQSPSNKVTEKGKDVELRCDPISGHTALYWYRQSLGQGLEFLIYFQGNSAPDKSGLPSDRFSAERTGGSVSTLTIQRTQQEDSAVYLCASSLGQGFGGYTFGSGTRLTVV.

This clonotype was seen a few times. The chain combines TRBV14 with TRBJ2-6; D might be TRBD1 (5 bases). V lost 4 bases and J 2 bases, leaving 15 bases between the germline ends. The germline V gene has CDR1 SGHDN and CDR2 FVKESK. This CDR3 has 17 residues. This CDR3 is CASSPSWGRAGANVLTF. The DNA for the CDR3 is TGTGCCAGCAGCCCATCCTGGGGCCGGGCTGGGGCCAACGTCCTGACTTTC.

This chain joins TRBV20-1 and TRBJ1-1, with D hard to call. Germline V gene sequence: CDR1 DFQATT, CDR2 SNEGSKA (reference sequence). The CDR3 sequence is 15 residues long. The V end lost 1 base, the J end lost 0 bases, and 12 bases lay between the germline ends. The CDR3 loop reads CSARGGLGLNTEAFF. For the CDR3, the DNA is TGCAGTGCTAGAGGAGGCCTAGGCTTGAACACTGAAGCTTTCTTT.

In this sample, this clonotype turned up a few times. The CDR3 region is CAEAGDGTDTQYF. DNA of the CDR3: TGTGCCGAGGCGGGTGACGGCACAGATACGCAGTATTTT. The chain carries TRBV6-2 or TRBV6-3 and TRBJ2-3; D is possibly TRBD2 (5 bases). V lost 11 bases, J lost 1 base, and 13 bases lay in between. Per the germline V gene, CDR1 is MNHEY and CDR2 is SVGEGT. The CDR3 has 13 amino acids.

V and J are TRBV7-2 and TRBJ2-7; D is perhaps TRBD1 (7 bases). Trimming took 4 bases from V and 1 from J, leaving 11 bases between them. The CDR3 extends over 14 amino acids. Germline CDR1 SGHTA, CDR2 FQGNSA. The CDR3 nucleotides read TGTGCCAGCAGCTATTCAGGGGGGTCCTACGAGCAGTACTTC. It yields the protein CASSYSGGSYEQYF.

This clonotype came up a few times. The CDR3 sequence: CSDLTGTDTQYF. Written as DNA, the CDR3 is TGCAGTGATCTAACAGGGACAGATACGCAGTATTTT. This chain uses TRBV29-1 with TRBJ2-3; possible D gene TRBD1, 6 bases. Looked up from germline, CDR1 is SQVTM and CDR2 is ANQGSEA. This CDR3 is built from 12 residues.

The V call is TRBV5-6, the J call TRBJ2-1; D remains unclear. Trimming shortened V by 0 bases and J by 7 bases, and 14 bases separated the two germline ends. This CDR3 comprises 15 residues. The germline V gene encodes CDR1 SGHDT and CDR2 YYEEEE. DNA for the CDR3: TGTGCCAGCAGCTTGGGGTCCGGCCCCGTGAATGAGCAGTTCTTC. It encodes CASSLGSGPVNEQFF.

This clonotype was observed a handful of times. The rearrangement links TRBV12-3 or TRBV12-4 to TRBJ2-6; D ambiguous. Trimming pared 2 bases from V and 1 base from J, leaving 9 bases between. This CDR3 contains 16 residues. The chain's CDR3 is CASSLIRISGANVLTF. The CDR3, as DNA: TGTGCCAGCAGTTTAATCAGGATTTCTGGGGCCAACGTCCTGACTTTC.

Only a few counts were recorded for this clonotype. The V and J genes are TRBV4-1 and TRBJ1-5; a possible D gene is TRBD1 (5 bases). V shed 2 bases and J shed 5 bases, with 16 bases lying between them. The CDR3 is 16 residues long. Germline V gene sequence: CDR1 MGHRA, CDR2 YSYEKL. In DNA form, the CDR3 reads TGCGCCAGCAGCCAAACGCGCGGCAGGGTGGATCAGCCCCAGCATTTT. Amino acids: CASSQTRGRVDQPQHF.

This clonotype was observed many times. The J gene is TRBJ2-4, the V gene TRBV6-5, with 7 bases lining up with TRBD1. The germline gives CDR1 MNHEY, CDR2 SVGAGI. V was pared by 3 bases and J by 6 bases, with 8 bases of the junction left unmatched. The CDR3 loop spans 15 amino acids. CDR3 nucleotide sequence: TGTGCCAGCAGTTATAACAGGGGTTCCAGAAACATTCAGTACTTC. It specifies CASSYNRGSRNIQYF.

The V and J genes are TRBV6-1 and TRBJ2-3, with 8 bases lining up with TRBD1. CDR1 and CDR2 (germline): MNHNS, SASEGT. The CDR3 consists of 15 residues. The V gene end was trimmed by 4 bases and the J gene end by 4 bases; junction bases not matched to a gene: 7. This chain's CDR3 is CASSVRTGSADTQYF. For the CDR3, the DNA is TGTGCCAGCAGTGTCCGGACAGGGAGCGCAGATACGCAGTATTTT.

This clonotype was recorded many times. The V gene is TRBV18, the J gene TRBJ1-5; TRBD1 is a possible D gene (5 bases). Germline-derived CDR1 and CDR2 are KGHSH and LQKENI. The CDR3 length is 13 residues. The V end lost 6 bases, the J end lost 4 bases, and 10 bases lay between the germline ends. The CDR3 spells CASSGGENQPQHF. CDR3 bases: TGTGCCAGCTCCGGGGGGGAGAATCAGCCCCAGCATTTT.

The chain combines TRBV19 with TRBJ2-7, with D perhaps matching TRBD1 or TRBD2 (5 bases each). Germline values: CDR1 LNHDA, CDR2 SQIVND (reference sequence). V shed 4 bases and J shed 0 bases, with 13 bases lying between them. The CDR3 covers 15 residues. The CDR3 spells CASSTYAGTSYEQYF. The CDR3 DNA reads TGTGCCAGTAGTACCTATGCCGGGACCTCCTACGAGCAGTACTTC.

This clonotype turned up a few times. At one end, the junction sequence differs from germline, possibly due to a read error. The chain joins TRBV5-6 to TRBJ2-1; the D is unclear. The CDR3 sequence is 14 residues long. The germline V gene encodes CDR1 SGHDT and CDR2 YYEEEE. As DNA, the CDR3 is TGTGCCATCAGCCCCGAGCTACGGCACAATGAGCAGTTCTTC. Its protein is CAISPELRHNEQFF.